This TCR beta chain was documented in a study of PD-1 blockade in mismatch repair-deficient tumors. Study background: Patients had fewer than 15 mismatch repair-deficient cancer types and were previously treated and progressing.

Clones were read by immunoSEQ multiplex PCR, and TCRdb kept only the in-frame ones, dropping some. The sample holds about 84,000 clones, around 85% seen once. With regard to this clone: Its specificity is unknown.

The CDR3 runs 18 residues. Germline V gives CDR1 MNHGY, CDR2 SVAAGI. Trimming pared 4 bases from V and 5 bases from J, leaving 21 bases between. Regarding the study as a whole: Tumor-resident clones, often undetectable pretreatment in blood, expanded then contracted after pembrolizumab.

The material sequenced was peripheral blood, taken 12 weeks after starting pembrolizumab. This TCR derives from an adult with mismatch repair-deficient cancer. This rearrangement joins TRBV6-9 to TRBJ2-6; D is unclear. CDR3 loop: CASSSLILRQSRANVLTF. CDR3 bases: TGTGCCAGCAGTTCCCTGATCTTACGACAAAGTCGGGCCAACGTCCTGACTTTC.